A selection of T cell receptor beta chains follows, all from one sample in a study of cytomegalovirus exposure and HLA in healthy donors. Sequencing used immunoSEQ multiplex PCR; TCRdb keeps in-frame clones, though not all of them. In the table there are about 200,000 clones, roughly 70% of which are singletons. Source material: PBMCs. Receptors were obtained from a woman in her thirties in good health and CMV-seronegative. Each CDR3 is given with its conserved first and last residue. The D gene is left open where the match is weak. Clone size, where shown, is once, few, many, or a class for clones that have expanded.

j_call	clone_size	v_call	d_call	cdr3_aa	cdr3_nt
TRBJ2-2	few	TRBV9	-	CASSPGTGELFF	TGTGCCAGCAGCCCCGGCACCGGGGAGCTGTTTTTT
TRBJ1-2	few	TRBV5-4	-	CASSTRQTNYGYTF	TGTGCCAGCAGCACCCGACAGACTAACTATGGCTACACCTTC
TRBJ2-7	-	TRBV11-2	-	CASSPGGGLGAYEQYF	TGTGCCAGCAGCCCCGGGGGCGGACTAGGGGCCTACGAGCAGTACTTC
TRBJ1-1	-	TRBV27	TRBD1	CASRAPDRVHTEAFF	TGTGCCAGCAGAGCTCCCGACAGGGTTCACACTGAAGCTTTCTTT
TRBJ1-4	-	TRBV2	TRBD1	CASSEALDRPNEKLFF	TGTGCCAGCAGTGAAGCGCTGGACAGGCCTAATGAAAAACTGTTTTTT
TRBJ2-7	-	TRBV7-9	-	CASSLLMGAYEQYF	TGTGCCAGCAGTTTGTTAATGGGCGCCTACGAGCAGTACTTC
TRBJ2-7	-	TRBV29-1	TRBD2	CSVVTSGTYEQYF	TGCAGCGTTGTGACTAGCGGAACCTACGAGCAGTACTTC
TRBJ2-1	once	TRBV9	TRBD1	CASSGDRGRWEQFF	TGTGCCAGCAGCGGGGACAGGGGGCGTTGGGAGCAGTTCTTC
TRBJ2-7	once	TRBV20-1	-	CSASRHGEQYF	TGCAGTGCTAGTCGCCACGGGGAGCAGTACTTC
TRBJ2-2	-	TRBV19	TRBD1	CASTIQGANTGELFF	TGTGCCAGTACGATCCAGGGGGCGAACACCGGGGAGCTGTTTTTT
TRBJ2-2	few	TRBV5-4	-	CASSSPPGHTNTGELFF	TGTGCCAGCAGCTCGCCACCGGGACATACGAACACCGGGGAGCTGTTTTTT
TRBJ1-2	-	TRBV11-1	TRBD1	CASSPDRGANYGYTF	TGTGCCAGCAGCCCAGACAGGGGCGCTAACTATGGCTACACCTTC
TRBJ2-5	-	TRBV6-5	-	CASSYSAKVTQYF	TGTGCCAGCAGTTACTCAGCGAAAGTGACCCAGTACTTC
TRBJ2-1	-	TRBV7-9	-	CASLLEGWQFF	TGTGCCAGTTTGTTGGAGGGGTGGCAGTTCTTC
TRBJ2-1	few	TRBV5-6	-	CASSPWTVTYNEQFF	TGTGCCAGCAGCCCATGGACTGTCACCTACAATGAGCAGTTCTTC
TRBJ2-2	-	TRBV4-2	TRBD2	CASSQDLTSGGTGELFF	TGTGCCAGCAGCCAAGATCTCACTAGCGGGGGCACCGGGGAGCTGTTTTTT
TRBJ2-3	-	TRBV6-5	TRBD2	CASSYGRGSTDTQYF	TGTGCCAGCAGTTATGGGCGGGGGAGCACAGATACGCAGTATTTT
TRBJ2-3	-	TRBV14	-	CASSRRQLSTTDTQYF	TGTGCCAGCAGCCGCCGACAGCTATCAACCACAGATACGCAGTATTTT
TRBJ2-5	-	TRBV5-4	-	CASSFSGSSETQYF	TGTGCCAGCAGCTTTTCCGGGAGTTCAGAGACCCAGTACTTC